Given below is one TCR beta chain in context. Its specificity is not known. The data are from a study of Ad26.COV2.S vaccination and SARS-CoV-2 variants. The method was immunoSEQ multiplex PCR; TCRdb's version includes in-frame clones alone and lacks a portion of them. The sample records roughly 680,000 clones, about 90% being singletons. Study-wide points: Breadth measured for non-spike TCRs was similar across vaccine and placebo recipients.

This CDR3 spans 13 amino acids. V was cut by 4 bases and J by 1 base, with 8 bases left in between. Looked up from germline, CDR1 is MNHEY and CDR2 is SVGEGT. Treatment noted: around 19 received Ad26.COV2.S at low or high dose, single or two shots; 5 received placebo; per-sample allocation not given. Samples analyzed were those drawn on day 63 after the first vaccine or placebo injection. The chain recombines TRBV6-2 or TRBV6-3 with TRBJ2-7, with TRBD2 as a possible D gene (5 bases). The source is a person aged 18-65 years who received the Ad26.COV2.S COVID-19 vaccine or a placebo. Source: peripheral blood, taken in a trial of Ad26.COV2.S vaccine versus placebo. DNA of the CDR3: TGTGCCAGCAGTTGGACTCAATCCTACGAGCAGTACTTC. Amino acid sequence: CASSWTQSYEQYF.